The rows below give T cell receptor beta chains drawn from one sample of a study of vaccination effects on CD4 cells after COVID-19. TCRdb's table, derived via immunoSEQ multiplex PCR, lists solely in-frame clones and lacks some. The sample shows 45,000 to 55,000 clones, 60% to 75% of them seen only once. Their antigens are not known. Sequencing was performed on CD4+ T cells from PBMCs cultured without peptide, taken after COVID-19 vaccination. The receptor set was obtained from a human donor who received a COVID-19 vaccine. CDR3s include the opening cysteine and the closing phenylalanine or tryptophan. Clone sizes are given selectively: once, few, many, or a class where the clone is expanded.

V,size,J,length,CDR3
TRBV10-2,-,TRBJ2-5,16,CASSDGREGRSGTQYF
TRBV20-1,-,TRBJ2-5,14,CSASSWRRQETQYF
TRBV6-6,-,TRBJ1-1,12,CAGGQGGTEAFF
TRBV19,-,TRBJ2-3,14,CASSIMGPTDTQYF
TRBV27,once,TRBJ1-6,15,CASSAGTGYNSPLHF
TRBV6-2/TRBV6-3,-,TRBJ1-1,16,CASSYPLPEKHTEAFF
TRBV3-1/TRBV3-2,-,TRBJ2-7,12,CASSQLHYEQYF
TRBV18,-,TRBJ1-4,14,CASSQGPGNEKLFF
TRBV19,once,TRBJ2-3,14,CASSVREWADTQYF
TRBV11-2,-,TRBJ1-1,14,CASSPGFLDTEAFF
TRBV11-3,-,TRBJ2-3,13,CASSISGTDTQYF
TRBV10-2,once,TRBJ2-7,11,CASTQAGASYF
TRBV27,few,TRBJ1-1,18,CASSLLRLVGARNTEAFF
TRBV3-1/TRBV3-2,-,TRBJ1-5,14,CASSFDPGNQPQHF
TRBV9,few,TRBJ2-2,14,CASSQRGNTGELFF
TRBV10-3,-,TRBJ2-5,13,CAIMAGIRETQYF